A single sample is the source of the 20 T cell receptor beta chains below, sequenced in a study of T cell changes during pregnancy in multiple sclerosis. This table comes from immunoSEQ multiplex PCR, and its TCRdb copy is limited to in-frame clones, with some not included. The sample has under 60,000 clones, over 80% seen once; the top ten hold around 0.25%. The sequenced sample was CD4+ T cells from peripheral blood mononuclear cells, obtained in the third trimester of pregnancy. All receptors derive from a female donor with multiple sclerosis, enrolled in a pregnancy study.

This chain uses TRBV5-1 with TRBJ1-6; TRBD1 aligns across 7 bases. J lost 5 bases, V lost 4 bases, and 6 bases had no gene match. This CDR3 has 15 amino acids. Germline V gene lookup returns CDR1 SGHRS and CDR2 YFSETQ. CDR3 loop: CASSATGKNNSPLHF. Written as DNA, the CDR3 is TGCGCCAGCAGCGCGACAGGGAAAAATAATTCACCCCTCCACTTT.

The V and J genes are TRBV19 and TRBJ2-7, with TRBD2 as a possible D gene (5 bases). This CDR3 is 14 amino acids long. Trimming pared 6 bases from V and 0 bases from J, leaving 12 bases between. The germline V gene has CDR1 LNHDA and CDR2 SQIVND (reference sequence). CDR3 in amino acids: CASSRDPTSYEQYF. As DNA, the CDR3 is TGTGCCAGTAGCCGGGATCCGACCTCCTACGAGCAGTACTTC.

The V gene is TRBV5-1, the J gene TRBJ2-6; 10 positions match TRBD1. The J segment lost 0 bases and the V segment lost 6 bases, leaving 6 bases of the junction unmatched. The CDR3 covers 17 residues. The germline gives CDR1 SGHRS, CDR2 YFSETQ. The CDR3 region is CASTTGTGVSGANVLTF. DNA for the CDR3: TGCGCCAGCACTACCGGGACAGGGGTCTCTGGGGCCAACGTCCTGACTTTC.

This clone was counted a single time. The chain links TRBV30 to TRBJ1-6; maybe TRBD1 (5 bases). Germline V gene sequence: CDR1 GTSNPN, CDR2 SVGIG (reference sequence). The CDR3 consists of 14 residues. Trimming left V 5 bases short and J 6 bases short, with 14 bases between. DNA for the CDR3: TGTGCCTGGGCCTTGGGACTGGGTAATTCACCCCTCCACTTT. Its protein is CAWALGLGNSPLHF. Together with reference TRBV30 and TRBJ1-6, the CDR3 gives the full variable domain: SQTIHQWPATLVQPVGSPLSLECTVEGTSNPNLYWYRQAAGRGLQLLFYSVGIGQISSEVPQNLSASRPQDRQFILSSKKLLLSDSGFYLCAWALGLGNSPLHFGNGTRLTVT.

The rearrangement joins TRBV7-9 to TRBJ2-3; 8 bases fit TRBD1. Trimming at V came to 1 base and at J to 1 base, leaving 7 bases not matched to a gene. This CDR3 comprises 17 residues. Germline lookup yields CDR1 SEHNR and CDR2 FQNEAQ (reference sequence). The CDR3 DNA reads TGTGCCAGCAGCTTAGACTTGGGGGGACAGGGCACAGATACGCAGTATTTT. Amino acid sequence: CASSLDLGGQGTDTQYF.

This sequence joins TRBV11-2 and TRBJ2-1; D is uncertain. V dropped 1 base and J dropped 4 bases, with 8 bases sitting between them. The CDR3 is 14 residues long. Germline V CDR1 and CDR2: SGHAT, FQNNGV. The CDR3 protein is CASSLASRYNEQFF. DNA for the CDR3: TGTGCCAGCAGCTTAGCCTCGAGGTACAATGAGCAGTTCTTC.

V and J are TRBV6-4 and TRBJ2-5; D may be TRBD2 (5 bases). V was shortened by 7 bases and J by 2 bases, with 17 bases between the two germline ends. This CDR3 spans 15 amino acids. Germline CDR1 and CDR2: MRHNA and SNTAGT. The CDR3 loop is CASTPGAELQETQYF. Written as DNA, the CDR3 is TGTGCCAGCACCCCAGGAGCGGAGCTACAAGAGACCCAGTACTTC.

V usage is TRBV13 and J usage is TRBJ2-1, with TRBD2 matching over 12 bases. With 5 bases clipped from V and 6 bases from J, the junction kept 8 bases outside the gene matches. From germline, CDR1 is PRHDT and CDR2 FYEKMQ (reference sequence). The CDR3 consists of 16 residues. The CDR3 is CASSATSGRLINEQFF. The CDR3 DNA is TGTGCCAGCAGCGCAACTAGCGGGAGGCTGATCAATGAGCAGTTCTTC.

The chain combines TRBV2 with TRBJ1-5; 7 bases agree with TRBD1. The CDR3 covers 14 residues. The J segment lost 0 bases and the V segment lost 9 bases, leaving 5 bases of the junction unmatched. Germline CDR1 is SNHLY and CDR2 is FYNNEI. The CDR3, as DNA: TGTGCCAGTAGACAGGGAGATAGCAATCAGCCCCAGCATTTT. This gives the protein CASRQGDSNQPQHF.

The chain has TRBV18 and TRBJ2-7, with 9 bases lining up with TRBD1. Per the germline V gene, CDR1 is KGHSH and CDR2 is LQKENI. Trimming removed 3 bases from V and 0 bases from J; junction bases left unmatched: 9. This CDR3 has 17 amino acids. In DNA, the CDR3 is TGTGCCAGCTCACCCCTTCCCGGGACAGGGAACTCCTACGAGCAGTACTTC. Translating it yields CASSPLPGTGNSYEQYF.

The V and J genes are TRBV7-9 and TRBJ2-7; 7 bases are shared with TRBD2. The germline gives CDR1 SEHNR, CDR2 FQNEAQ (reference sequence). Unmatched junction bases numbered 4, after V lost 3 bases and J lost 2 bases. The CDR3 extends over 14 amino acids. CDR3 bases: TGTGCCAGCAGCTTGAGGGAGGGTACCTACGAGCAGTACTTC. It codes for CASSLREGTYEQYF.

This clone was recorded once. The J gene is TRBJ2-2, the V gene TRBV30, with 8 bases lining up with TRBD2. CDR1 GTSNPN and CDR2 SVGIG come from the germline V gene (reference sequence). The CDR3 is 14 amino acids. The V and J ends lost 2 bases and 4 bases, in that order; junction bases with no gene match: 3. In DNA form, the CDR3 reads TGTGCCTGGAGTCGCGGGAGGAGCACCGGGGAGCTGTTTTTT. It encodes CAWSRGRSTGELFF.

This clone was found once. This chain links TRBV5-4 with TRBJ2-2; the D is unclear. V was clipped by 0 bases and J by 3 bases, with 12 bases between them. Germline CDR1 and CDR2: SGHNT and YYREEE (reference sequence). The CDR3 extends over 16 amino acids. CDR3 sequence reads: CASSLDGRIDTGELFF. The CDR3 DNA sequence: TGTGCCAGCAGCTTGGATGGGCGTATAGACACCGGGGAGCTGTTTTTT.

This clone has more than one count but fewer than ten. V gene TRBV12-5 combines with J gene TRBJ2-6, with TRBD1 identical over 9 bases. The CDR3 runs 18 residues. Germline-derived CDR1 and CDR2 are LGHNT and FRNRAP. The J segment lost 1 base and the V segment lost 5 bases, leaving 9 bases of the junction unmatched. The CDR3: CASGGYRGRRSGANVLTF. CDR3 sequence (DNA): TGTGCTAGTGGTGGGTACAGGGGGCGCAGATCTGGGGCCAACGTCCTGACTTTC.

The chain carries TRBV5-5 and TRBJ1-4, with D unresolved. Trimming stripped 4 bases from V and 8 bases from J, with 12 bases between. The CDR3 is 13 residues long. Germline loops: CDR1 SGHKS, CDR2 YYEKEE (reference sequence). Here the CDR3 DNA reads TGTGCCAGCAGCGGTGCGACTAGGGAAAAACTGTTTTTT. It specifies CASSGATREKLFF.

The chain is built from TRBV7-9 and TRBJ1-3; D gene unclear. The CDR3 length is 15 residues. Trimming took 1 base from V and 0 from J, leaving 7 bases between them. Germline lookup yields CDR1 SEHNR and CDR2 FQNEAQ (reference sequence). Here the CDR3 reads CASSLDGGSGNTIYF. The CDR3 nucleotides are TGTGCCAGCAGCTTAGACGGTGGCTCTGGAAACACCATATATTTT. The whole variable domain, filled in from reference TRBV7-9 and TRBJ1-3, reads DTGVSQNPRHKITKRGQNVTFRCDPISEHNRLYWYRQTLGQGPEFLTYFQNEAQLEKSRLLSDRFSAERPKGSFSTLEIQRTEQGDSAMYLCASSLDGGSGNTIYFGEGSWLTVV.

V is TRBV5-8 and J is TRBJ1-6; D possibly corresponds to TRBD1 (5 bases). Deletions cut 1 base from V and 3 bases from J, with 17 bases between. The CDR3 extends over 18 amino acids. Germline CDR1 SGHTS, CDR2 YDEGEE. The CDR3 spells CASSLYRWQGDYNSPLHF. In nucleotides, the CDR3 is TGTGCCAGCAGCTTGTACCGGTGGCAGGGTGACTATAATTCACCCCTCCACTTT.

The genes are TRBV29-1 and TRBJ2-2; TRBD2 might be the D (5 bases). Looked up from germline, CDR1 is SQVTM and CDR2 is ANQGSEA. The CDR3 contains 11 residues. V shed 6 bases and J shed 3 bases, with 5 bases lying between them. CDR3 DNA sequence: TGCAGCGTCGGGGACACCGGGGAGCTGTTTTTT. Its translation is CSVGDTGELFF.

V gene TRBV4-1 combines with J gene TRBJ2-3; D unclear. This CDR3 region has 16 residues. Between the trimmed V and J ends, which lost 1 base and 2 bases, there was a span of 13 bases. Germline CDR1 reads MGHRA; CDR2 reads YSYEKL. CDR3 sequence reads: CASSQAKDSDTDTQYF. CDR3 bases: TGCGCCAGCAGCCAAGCTAAAGACTCAGACACAGATACGCAGTATTTT.

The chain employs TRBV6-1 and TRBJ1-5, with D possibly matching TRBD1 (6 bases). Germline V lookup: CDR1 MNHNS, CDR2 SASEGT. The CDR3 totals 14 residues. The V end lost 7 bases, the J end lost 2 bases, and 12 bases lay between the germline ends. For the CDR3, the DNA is TGTGCCAGCACCAACAGGGCAGGCAATCAGCCCCAGCATTTT. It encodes CASTNRAGNQPQHF.